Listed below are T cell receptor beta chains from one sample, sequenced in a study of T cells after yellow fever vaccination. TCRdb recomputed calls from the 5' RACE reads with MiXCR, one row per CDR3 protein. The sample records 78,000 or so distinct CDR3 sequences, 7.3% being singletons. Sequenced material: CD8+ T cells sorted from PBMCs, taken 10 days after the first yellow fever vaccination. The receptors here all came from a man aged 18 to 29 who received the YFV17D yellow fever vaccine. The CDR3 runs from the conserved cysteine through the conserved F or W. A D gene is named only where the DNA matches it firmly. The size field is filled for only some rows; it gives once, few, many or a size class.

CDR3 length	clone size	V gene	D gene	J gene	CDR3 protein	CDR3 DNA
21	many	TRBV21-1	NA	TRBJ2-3	CASSKTSGGAGVRPSTDTQYF	TGTGCCAGCAGCAAGACTAGCGGGGGGGCCGGGGTGAGACCAAGCACAGATACGCAGTATTTT
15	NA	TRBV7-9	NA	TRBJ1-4	CASSPGVGAFEKLFF	TGTGCCAGCAGCCCAGGCGTGGGGGCCTTCGAAAAACTGTTTTTT
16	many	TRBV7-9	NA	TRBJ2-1	CASSLRTDRPYNEQFF	TGTGCCAGCAGCTTACGTACAGATAGACCCTACAATGAGCAGTTCTTC
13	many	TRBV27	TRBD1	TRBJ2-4	CASSLGQGDIQYF	TGTGCCAGCAGTCTGGGACAGGGGGACATTCAGTACTTC
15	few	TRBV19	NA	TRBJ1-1	CASSIGGLGNTEAFF	TGTGCCAGTAGTATAGGAGGCCTGGGGAACACTGAAGCTTTCTTT
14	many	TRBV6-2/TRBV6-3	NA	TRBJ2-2	CASRPRGYTGELFF	TGTGCCAGCAGACCCCGGGGGTACACCGGGGAGCTGTTTTTT
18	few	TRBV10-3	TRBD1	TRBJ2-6	CAISEFGQGASGANVLTF	TGTGCCATCAGTGAGTTCGGACAGGGGGCCTCTGGGGCCAACGTCCTGACTTTC
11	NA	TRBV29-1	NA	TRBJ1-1	CRVDVDTEAFF	TGCCGCGTGGATGTGGACACTGAAGCTTTCTTT
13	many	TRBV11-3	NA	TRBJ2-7	CASSLWNSYEQYF	TGTGCCAGCAGCCTCTGGAACTCCTACGAGCAGTACTTC
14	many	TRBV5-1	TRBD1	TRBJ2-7	CASETGTGGDEQYF	TGCGCCAGCGAAACCGGGACAGGGGGCGACGAGCAGTACTTC
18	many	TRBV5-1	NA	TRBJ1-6	CASSPSGWALYGKSPLHF	TGCGCCAGCAGCCCCTCAGGGTGGGCTCTGTATGGAAAATCACCCCTCCACTTT
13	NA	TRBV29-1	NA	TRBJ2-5	CSVVGLVGETQYF	TGCAGCGTGGTAGGGTTAGTAGGAGAGACCCAGTACTTC
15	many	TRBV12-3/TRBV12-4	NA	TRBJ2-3	CASGYPNQGTDTQYF	TGTGCCAGCGGCTACCCGAACCAGGGCACAGATACGCAGTATTTT
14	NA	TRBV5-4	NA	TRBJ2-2	CASSFGVSTGELFF	TGTGCCAGCAGCTTCGGGGTATCCACCGGGGAGCTGTTTTTT
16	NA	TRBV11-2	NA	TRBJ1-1	CASSRGGWGADTEAFF	TGTGCCAGCAGCCGCGGTGGGTGGGGCGCGGACACTGAAGCTTTCTTT
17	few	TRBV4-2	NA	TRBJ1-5	CASSQLSGTQRNQPQHF	TGTGCCAGCAGCCAACTATCCGGGACCCAGAGAAATCAGCCCCAGCATTTT
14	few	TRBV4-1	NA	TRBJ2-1	CASSQGTLYNEQFF	TGCGCCAGCAGCCAAGGGACTCTCTACAATGAGCAGTTCTTC
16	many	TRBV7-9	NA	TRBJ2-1	CASSLGSTTSYNEQFF	TGTGCCAGCAGCTTAGGGTCTACCACTTCCTACAATGAGCAGTTCTTC
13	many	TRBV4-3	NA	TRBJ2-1	CASSQDFSGYRFF	TGCGCCAGCAGCCAAGATTTCTCGGGTTATCGGTTCTTC
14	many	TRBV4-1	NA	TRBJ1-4	CASSERGVSEKLFF	TGCGCCAGCAGCGAACGGGGTGTGAGTGAAAAACTGTTTTTT
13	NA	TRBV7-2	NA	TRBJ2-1	CASSPNSYNEQFF	TGTGCCAGCAGCCCCAACTCCTACAATGAGCAGTTCTTC
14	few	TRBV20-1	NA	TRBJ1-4	CSAILSGSREKLFF	TGCAGTGCTATTTTATCGGGGTCGAGGGAAAAACTGTTTTTT
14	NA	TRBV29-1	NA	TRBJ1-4	CSVAQGWRNEKLFF	TGCAGCGTCGCCCAGGGGTGGAGGAATGAAAAACTGTTTTTT
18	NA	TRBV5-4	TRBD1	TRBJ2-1	CASSLEGGLLGSYNEQFF	TGTGCCAGCAGCTTAGAAGGGGGCCTCCTCGGGTCCTACAATGAGCAGTTCTTC
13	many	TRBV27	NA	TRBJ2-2	CATQALYTGELFF	TGTGCCACCCAGGCCCTTTACACCGGGGAGCTGTTTTTT
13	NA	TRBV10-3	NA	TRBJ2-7	CAISESTNYEQYF	TGTGCCATCAGTGAGTCGACGAACTACGAGCAGTACTTC
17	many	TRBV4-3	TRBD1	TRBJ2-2	CASSQDGAGGMVGELFF	TGCGCCAGCAGCCAAGATGGGGCAGGGGGCATGGTCGGGGAGCTGTTTTTT
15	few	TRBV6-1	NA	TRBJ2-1	CASSDTGEGGNEQFF	TGTGCCAGCAGCGATACAGGGGAGGGAGGGAATGAGCAGTTCTTC
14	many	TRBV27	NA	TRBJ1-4	CASSSGQLNEKLFF	TGTGCCAGCAGCTCCGGACAGCTTAATGAAAAACTGTTTTTT
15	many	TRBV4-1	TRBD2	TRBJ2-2	CASSQGELAGGWLFF	TGCGCCAGCAGCCAAGGGGAACTAGCGGGGGGTTGGTTGTTTTTT
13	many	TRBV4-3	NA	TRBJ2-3	CASSQGGVDTQYF	TGCGCCAGCAGCCAAGGAGGGGTTGATACGCAGTATTTT
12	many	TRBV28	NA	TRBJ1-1	CASHHARTEAFF	TGTGCCAGCCATCATGCGAGGACTGAAGCTTTCTTT